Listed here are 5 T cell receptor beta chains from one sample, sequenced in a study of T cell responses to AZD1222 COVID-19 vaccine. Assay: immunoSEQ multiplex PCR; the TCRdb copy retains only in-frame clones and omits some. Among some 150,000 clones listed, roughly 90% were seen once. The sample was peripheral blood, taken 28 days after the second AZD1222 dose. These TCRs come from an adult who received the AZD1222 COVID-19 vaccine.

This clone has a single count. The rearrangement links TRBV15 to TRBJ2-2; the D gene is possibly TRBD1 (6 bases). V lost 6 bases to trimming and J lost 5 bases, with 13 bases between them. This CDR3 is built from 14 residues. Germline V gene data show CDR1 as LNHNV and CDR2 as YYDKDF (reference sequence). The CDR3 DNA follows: TGTGCCACCAGAATTTACAGGGAAACCGGGGAGCTGTTTTTT. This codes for CATRIYRETGELFF.

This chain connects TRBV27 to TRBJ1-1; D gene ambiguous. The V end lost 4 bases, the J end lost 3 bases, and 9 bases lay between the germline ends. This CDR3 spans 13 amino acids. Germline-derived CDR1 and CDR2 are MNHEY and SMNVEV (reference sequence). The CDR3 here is CASSSSTDTEAFF. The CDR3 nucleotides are TGTGCCAGCAGTTCAAGTACAGACACTGAAGCTTTCTTT.

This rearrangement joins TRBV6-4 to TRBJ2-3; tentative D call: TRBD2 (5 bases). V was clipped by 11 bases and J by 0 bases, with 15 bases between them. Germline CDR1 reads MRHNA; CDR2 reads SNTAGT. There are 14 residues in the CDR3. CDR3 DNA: TGTGCCTCCTCAGAGGGCGGTAGCACAGATACGCAGTATTTT. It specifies CASSEGGSTDTQYF.

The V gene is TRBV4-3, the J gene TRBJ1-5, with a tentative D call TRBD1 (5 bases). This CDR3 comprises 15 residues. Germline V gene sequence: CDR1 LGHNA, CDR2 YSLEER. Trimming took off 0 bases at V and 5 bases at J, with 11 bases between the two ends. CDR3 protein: CASSQDRDPDQPQHF. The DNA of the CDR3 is TGCGCCAGCAGCCAAGACCGGGACCCTGATCAGCCCCAGCATTTT.

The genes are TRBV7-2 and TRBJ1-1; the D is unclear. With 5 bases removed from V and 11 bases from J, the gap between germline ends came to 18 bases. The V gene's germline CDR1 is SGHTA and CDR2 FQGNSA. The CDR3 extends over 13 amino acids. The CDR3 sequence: CASSGTESTGAFF. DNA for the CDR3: TGTGCCAGCAGCGGAACGGAGTCGACGGGGGCTTTCTTT. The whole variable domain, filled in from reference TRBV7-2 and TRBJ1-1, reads GAGVSQSPSNKVTEKGKDVELRCDPISGHTALYWYRQSLGQGLEFLIYFQGNSAPDKSGLPSDRFSAERTGGSVSTLTIQRTQQEDSAVYLCASSGTESTGAFFGQGTRLTVV.